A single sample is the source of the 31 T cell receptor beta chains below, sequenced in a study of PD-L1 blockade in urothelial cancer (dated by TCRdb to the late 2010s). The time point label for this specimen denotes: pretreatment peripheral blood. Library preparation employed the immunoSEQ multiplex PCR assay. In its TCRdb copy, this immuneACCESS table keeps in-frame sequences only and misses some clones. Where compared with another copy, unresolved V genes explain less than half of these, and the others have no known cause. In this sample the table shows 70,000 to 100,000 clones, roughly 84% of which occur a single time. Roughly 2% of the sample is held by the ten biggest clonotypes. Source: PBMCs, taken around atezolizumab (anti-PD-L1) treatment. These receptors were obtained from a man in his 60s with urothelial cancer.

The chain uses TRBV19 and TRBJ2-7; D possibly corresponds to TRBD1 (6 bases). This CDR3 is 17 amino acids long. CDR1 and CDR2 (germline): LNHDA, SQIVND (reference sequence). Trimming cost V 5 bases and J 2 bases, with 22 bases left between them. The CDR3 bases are TGTGCCAGTAGTCTACGTCCCCAGTCTGAGGGGGCCTACGAGCAGTACTTC. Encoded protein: CASSLRPQSEGAYEQYF.

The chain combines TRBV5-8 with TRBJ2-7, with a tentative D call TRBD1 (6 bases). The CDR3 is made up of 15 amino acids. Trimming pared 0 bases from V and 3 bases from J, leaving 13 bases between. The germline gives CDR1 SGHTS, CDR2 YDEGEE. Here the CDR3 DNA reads TGTGCCAGCAGCTTGGCCCAACAGGGTCACTACGAGCAGTACTTC. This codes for CASSLAQQGHYEQYF.

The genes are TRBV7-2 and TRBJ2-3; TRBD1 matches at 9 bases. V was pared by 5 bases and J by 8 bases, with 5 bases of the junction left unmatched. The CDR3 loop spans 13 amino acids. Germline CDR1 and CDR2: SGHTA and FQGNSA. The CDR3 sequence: CASSLQGAATQYF. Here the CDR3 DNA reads TGTGCCAGCAGCCTACAGGGGGCGGCTACGCAGTATTTT.

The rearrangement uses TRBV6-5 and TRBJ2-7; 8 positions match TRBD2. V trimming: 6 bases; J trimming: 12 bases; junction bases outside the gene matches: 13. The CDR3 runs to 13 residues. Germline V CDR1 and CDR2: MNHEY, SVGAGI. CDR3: CASRPTGTRNLYF. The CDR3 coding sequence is TGTGCCAGCAGACCCACCGGGACTAGGAATCTGTACTTC.

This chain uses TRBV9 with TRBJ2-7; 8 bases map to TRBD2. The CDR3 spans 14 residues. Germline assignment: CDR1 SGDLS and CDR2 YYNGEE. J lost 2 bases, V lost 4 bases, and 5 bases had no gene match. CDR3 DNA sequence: TGTGCCAGCAGCCCACGCGGGGGGACCTACGAGCAGTACTTC. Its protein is CASSPRGGTYEQYF.

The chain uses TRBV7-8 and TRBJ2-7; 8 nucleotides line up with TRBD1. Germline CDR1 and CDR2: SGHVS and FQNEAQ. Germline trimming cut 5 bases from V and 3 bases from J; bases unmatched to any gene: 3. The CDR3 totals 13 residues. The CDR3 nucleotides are TGTGCCAGCAGCCCAGACAGGGGCTACGAGCAGTACTTC. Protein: CASSPDRGYEQYF.

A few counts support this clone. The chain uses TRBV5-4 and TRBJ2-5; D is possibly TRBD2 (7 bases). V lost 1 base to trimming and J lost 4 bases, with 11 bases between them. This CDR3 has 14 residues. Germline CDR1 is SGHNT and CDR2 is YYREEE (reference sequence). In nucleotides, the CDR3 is TGTGCCAGCAGCTTGTGGGGGGGCGGAGAGACCCAGTACTTC. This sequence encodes CASSLWGGGETQYF.

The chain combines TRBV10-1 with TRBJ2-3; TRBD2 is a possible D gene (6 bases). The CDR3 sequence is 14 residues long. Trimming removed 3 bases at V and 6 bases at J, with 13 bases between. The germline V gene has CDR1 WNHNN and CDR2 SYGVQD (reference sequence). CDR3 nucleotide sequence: TGCGCCAGCAGTGACGGGGGATCCGTCGATACGCAGTATTTT. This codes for CASSDGGSVDTQYF.

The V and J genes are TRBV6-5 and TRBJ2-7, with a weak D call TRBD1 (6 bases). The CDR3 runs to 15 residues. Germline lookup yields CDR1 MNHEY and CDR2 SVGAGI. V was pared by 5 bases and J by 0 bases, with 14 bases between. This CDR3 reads CASSLQGTLSYEQYF. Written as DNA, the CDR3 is TGTGCCAGCAGTCTACAGGGAACCCTCTCCTACGAGCAGTACTTC.

CDR3 DNA: TGCGCCAGCAGTGAGTATCAGGGGTCCTACGAGCAGTACTTC. Encoded protein: CASSEYQGSYEQYF. V usage is TRBV10-1 and J usage is TRBJ2-7, with TRBD1 as a possible D gene (6 bases). Germline lookup yields CDR1 WNHNN and CDR2 SYGVQD (reference sequence). This CDR3 comprises 14 residues. Trimming removed 1 base at V and 1 base at J, with 8 bases between.

CDR3 nucleotides: TGTGCCAGCAGCGTAGTGGGCGGGGGGACTTACAATGAGCAGTTCTTC. It codes for CASSVVGGGTYNEQFF. The chain has TRBV9 and TRBJ2-1; 8 bases align to TRBD2. In germline, CDR1 is SGDLS, CDR2 YYNGEE. V was pared by 0 bases and J by 4 bases, with 6 bases of the junction left unmatched. This CDR3 is 16 amino acids long.

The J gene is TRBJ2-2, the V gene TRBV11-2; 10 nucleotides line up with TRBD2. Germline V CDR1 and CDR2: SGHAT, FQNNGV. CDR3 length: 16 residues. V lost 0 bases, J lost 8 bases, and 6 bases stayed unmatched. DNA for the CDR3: TGTGCCAGCAGCTTAGATGGAGCGGGAGGGCTTGGGGAGCTGTTTTTT. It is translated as CASSLDGAGGLGELFF. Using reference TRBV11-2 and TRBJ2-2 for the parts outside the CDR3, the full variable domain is EAGVAQSPRYKIIEKRQSVAFWCNPISGHATLYWYQQILGQGPKLLIQFQNNGVVDDSQLPKDRFSAERLKGVDSTLKIQPAKLEDSAVYLCASSLDGAGGLGELFFGEGSRLTVL.

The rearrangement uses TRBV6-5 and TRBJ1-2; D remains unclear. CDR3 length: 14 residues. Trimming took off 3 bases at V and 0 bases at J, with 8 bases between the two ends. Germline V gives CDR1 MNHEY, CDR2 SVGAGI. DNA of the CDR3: TGTGCCAGCAGTTATTCTGGGCCTAACTATGGCTACACCTTC. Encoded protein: CASSYSGPNYGYTF.

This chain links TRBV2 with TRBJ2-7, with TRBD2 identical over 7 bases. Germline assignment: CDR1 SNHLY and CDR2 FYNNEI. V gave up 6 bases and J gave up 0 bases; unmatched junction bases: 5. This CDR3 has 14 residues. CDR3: CASRGLAGSYEQYF. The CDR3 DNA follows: TGTGCCAGCAGGGGGTTAGCGGGCTCCTACGAGCAGTACTTC.

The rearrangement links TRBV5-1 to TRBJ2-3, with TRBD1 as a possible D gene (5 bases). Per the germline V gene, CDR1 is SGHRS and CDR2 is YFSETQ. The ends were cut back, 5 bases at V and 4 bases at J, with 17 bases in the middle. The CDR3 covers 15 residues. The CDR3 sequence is CASRRGGQMSDTQYF. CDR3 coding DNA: TGCGCCAGCAGAAGGGGTGGTCAGATGTCAGATACGCAGTATTTT.

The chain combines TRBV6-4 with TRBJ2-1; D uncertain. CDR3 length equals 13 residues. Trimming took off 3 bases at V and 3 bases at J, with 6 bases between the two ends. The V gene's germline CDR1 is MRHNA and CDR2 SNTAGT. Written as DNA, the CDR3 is TGTGCCAGCAGTGAGGCATTCTACAATGAGCAGTTCTTC. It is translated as CASSEAFYNEQFF.

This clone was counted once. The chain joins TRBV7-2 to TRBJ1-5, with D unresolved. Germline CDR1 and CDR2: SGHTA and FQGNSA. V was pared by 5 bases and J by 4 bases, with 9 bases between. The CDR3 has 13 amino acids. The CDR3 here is CASSPQYNQPQHF. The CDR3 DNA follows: TGTGCCAGCAGCCCACAGTATAATCAGCCCCAGCATTTT.

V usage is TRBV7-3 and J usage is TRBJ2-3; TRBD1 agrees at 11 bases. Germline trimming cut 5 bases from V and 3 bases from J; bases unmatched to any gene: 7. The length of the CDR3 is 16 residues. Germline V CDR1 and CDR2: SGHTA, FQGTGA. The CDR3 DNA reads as TGTGCCAGCAGCATACTCGGGACAGGGGGTACAGATACGCAGTATTTT. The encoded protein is CASSILGTGGTDTQYF.

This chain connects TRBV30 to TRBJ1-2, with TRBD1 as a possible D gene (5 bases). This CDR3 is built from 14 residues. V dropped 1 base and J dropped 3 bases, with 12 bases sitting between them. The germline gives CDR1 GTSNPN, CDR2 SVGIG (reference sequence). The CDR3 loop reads CAWSASQGYYGYTF. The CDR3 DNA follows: TGTGCCTGGAGTGCTTCCCAGGGTTACTATGGCTACACCTTC.

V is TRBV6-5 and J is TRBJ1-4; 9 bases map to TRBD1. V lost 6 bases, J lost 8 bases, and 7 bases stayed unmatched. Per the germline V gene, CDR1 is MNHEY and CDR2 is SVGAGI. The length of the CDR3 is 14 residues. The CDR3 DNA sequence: TGTGCCAGCAGAACCGGGACAGGGCGCGAAAAACTGTTTTTT. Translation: CASRTGTGREKLFF.

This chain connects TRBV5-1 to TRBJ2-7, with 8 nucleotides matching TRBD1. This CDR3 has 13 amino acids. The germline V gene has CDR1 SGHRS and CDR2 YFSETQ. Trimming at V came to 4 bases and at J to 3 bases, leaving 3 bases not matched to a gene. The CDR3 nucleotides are TGCGCCAGCAGCCCGGGACAGGACTACGAGCAGTACTTC. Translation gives CASSPGQDYEQYF.

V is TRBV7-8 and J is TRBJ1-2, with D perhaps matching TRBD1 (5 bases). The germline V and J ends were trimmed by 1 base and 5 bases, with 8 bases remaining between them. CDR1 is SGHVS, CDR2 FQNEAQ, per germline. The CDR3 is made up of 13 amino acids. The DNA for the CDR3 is TGTGCCAGCAGCTTAGAAAGGGGATATGGCTACACCTTC. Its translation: CASSLERGYGYTF.

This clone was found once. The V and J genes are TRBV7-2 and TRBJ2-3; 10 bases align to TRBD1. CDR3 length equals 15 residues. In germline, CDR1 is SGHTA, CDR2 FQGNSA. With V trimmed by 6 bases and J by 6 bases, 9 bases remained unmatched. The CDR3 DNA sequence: TGTGCCAGCAGGTCCTTCGAGGGACAGGGGGATACGCAGTATTTT. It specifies CASRSFEGQGDTQYF.

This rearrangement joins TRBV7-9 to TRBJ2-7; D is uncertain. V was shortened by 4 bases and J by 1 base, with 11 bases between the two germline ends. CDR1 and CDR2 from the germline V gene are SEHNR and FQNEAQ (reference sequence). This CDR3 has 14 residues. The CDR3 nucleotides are TGTGCCAGCAGCTCCTACGGTCCTTCCTACGAGCAGTACTTC. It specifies CASSSYGPSYEQYF.

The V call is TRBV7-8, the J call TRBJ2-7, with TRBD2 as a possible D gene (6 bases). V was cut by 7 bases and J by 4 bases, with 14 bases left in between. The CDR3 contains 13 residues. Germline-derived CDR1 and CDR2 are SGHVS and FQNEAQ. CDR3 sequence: CASNPGGKYEQYF. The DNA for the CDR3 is TGTGCCAGCAACCCTGGGGGGAAGTACGAGCAGTACTTC.

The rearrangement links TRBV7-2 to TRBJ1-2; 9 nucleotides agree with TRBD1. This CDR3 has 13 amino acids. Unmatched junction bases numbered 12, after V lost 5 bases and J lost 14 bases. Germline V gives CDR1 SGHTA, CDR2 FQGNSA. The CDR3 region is CASSTGQGRVETF. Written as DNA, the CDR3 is TGTGCCAGCAGCACCGGACAGGGGAGGGTGGAAACCTTC.

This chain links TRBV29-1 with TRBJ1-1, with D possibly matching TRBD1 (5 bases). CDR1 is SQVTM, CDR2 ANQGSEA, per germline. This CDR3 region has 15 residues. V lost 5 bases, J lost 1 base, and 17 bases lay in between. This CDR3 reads CSVRRSGGGNTEAFF. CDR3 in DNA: TGCAGCGTTCGGAGGTCGGGGGGTGGGAACACTGAAGCTTTCTTT.

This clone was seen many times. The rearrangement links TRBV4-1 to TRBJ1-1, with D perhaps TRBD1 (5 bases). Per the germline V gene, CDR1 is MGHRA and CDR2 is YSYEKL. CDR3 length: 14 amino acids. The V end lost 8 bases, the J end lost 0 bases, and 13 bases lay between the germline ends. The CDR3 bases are TGCGCCAGCCGGGGACTTCTGTTGAACACTGAAGCTTTCTTT. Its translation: CASRGLLLNTEAFF.

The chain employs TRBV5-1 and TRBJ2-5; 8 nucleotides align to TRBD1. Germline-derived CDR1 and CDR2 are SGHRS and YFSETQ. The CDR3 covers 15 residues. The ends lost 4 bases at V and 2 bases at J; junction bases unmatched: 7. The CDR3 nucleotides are TGCGCCAGCAGCAACGCCGGGACAGGACAAGAGACCCAGTACTTC. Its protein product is CASSNAGTGQETQYF.

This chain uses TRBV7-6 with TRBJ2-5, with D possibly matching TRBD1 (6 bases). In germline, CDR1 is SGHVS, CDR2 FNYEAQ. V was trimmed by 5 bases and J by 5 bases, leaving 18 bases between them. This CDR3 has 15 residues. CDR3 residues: CASSRGQGPQETQYF. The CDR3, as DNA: TGTGCCAGCAGCCGGGGACAAGGCCCCCAGGAGACCCAGTACTTC.

The CDR3 DNA follows: TGTGCCAGCATTCCAGGGACAGGTGGAAATGAAAAACTGTTTTTT. This gives the protein CASIPGTGGNEKLFF. The chain uses TRBV28 and TRBJ1-4; 8 bases map to TRBD1. The length of the CDR3 is 15 residues. Germline CDR1 and CDR2: MDHEN and SYDVKM. With 7 bases clipped from V and 5 bases from J, the junction kept 9 bases outside the gene matches.